Below, one T cell receptor (beta chain) is given with its context. Antigen unknown. The germline V and J ends were trimmed by 6 bases and 4 bases, with 9 bases remaining between them. The CDR3 totals 12 residues. CDR1 and CDR2 from the germline V gene are SQVTM and ANQGSEA. The entry originates in a study of T cell responses to AZD1222 COVID-19 vaccine. Study summary: Analysis merged second doses at about 4 or about 12 weeks. The study, taken as a whole, reports: Unmutated variant regions are reportedly targeted by nearly half of spike-specific TCRs. The repertoires were collected only after the peak T cell response. A rise in Spike-specific TCR breadth and depth followed two AZD1222 doses.

Assay used: immunoSEQ multiplex PCR; TCRdb lists only in-frame clones, some missing. The repertoire holds roughly 200,000 clones, with roughly 88% as singletons. The chain links TRBV29-1 to TRBJ1-4, with D perhaps matching TRBD1 (5 bases). The TCR originated in an adult in good health. The specimen comprised peripheral blood, sampled on day 0 of AZD1222 vaccination. The CDR3 sequence: CSVGTGNEKLFF. The CDR3 bases are TGCAGCGTAGGGACGGGTAATGAAAAACTGTTTTTT.